This T cell receptor (beta chain) was documented in a study of vaccination and CD4 T cells after COVID-19. Study summary: Overlapping SARS-CoV-2, HCoV-NL63, HCoV-OC43 and HCoV-229E spike peptides were used to stimulate cells. No peptide, an HIV-1 Nef pool, or a CEFX pool was what each control culture received.

In regard to this clonotype: The antigen remains undetermined.

Sequencing of DNA taken from cultured CD4+ T cells relied on the Oncomine TCR Beta short-read assay. MiXCR was run by TCRdb on the PCR reads, yielding one entry per CDR3 protein. Of around 14,000 distinct CDR3 sequences detected, around 50% appear once; the ten largest clones hold 8.4%. Germline V gene sequence: CDR1 SGHTA, CDR2 FQGNSA. Trimming stripped 5 bases from V and 4 bases from J, with 14 bases between. The CDR3 consists of 14 residues. The treatment: roughly 11-day PBMC culture with coronavirus spike peptide pools or control peptides (ViraFEST assay). The positive PCR dates, which preceded the US Alpha, Beta and Delta variants, fell between March and December 2020. About 1.8 million PBMCs per well were cultured with 8.5 to 10 IU/ml IL-2 and approximately 10 ug/ml peptide pools.

The TCR originated in a human donor who had recovered from COVID-19. The chain recombines TRBV7-2 with TRBJ1-1; D is uncertain. The sequences come from CD4+ T cells from blood, cultured in vitro, collected before SARS-CoV-2 vaccination. In nucleotides, the CDR3 is TGTGCCAGCAGCCTTGGGGAGGTTGGCACTGAAGCTTTCTTT. Translated: CASSLGEVGTEAFF.